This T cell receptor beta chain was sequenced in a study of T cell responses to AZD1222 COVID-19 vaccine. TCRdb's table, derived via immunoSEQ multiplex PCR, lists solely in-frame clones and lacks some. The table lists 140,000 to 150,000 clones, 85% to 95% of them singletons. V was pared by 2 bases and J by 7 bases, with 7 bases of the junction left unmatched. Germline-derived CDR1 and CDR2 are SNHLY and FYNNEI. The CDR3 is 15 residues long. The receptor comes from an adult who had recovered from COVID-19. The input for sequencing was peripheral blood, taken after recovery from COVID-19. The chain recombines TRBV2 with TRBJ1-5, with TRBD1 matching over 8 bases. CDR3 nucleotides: TGTGCCAGCAGTGAATCCAGGACAGGGAGCCAGCCCCAGCATTTT. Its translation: CASSESRTGSQPQHF.